This TCR beta chain appears in the sequencing data of a study of CD8 T cells in Susac syndrome (dated by TCRdb to the late 2010s). Describing the broader study: Of the Susac syndrome patients who were sequenced, over five had clinically active disease and about 8 were in clinical remission. At blood withdrawal, Susac syndrome patients were therapy-naive, treated with corticosteroids (with IVIg additionally given to some), or treated with IVIg alone. Whether CD8+ T cell activation and differentiation in Susac syndrome was antigen driven was tested using repertoire sequencing. Study-wide findings and limitations: No clonal expansion was detected in the CD4+ T cell repertoire of Susac syndrome patients. The TCR sequencing and HLA analysis was acknowledged to have included a relatively small number of individuals.

About this clonotype: This receptor's antigen is unknown. The sample holds no much larger clone one base away, and base qualities are not on file.

High-throughput TCR beta sequencing profiled peripheral blood CD8+ and CD4+ T cells from healthy donors, Susac syndrome patients and multiple sclerosis patients. Recently defined diagnostic criteria for definite or probable disease were met by the Susac syndrome patients. Bulk CD8+ and CD4+ T cells were purified by magnetic negative isolation, whereas CD8+ TEMRA cells were enriched by FACS. Blood was collected in EDTA tubes and processed within 24 hours, with PBMCs isolated through density gradient centrifugation. PBMCs destined for TCR sequencing were cryopreserved in liquid nitrogen and later thawed in a 37 °C water bath. The sorted or isolated CD4+, CD8+ and CD8+ TEMRA cells reached a purity of at least 90%. V lost 0 bases and J lost 4 bases, and the count of bases not matched to a germline gene is 6. CDR1 LNHNV and CDR2 YYDKDF were looked up in the germline V gene (reference sequence). From the cysteine up to the phenylalanine, the CDR3 has a length of 16 residues. Only the CDR3 DNA stays, 48 bases, in frame from base 1.

RNA was extracted using the RNeasy kit, and about 0.45 to 1 microgram was reverse transcribed with random hexamers. The immunoSEQ multiplex PCR assay, which covers 54 Vbeta and 13 Jbeta segments, was used to amplify TCR beta CDR3 regions. Bias from PCR amplification was corrected by using a synthetic template baseline for primer optimization and for computational correction. Regarding the original processing steps: Reads were annotated to V, D and J genes per IMGT and analyzed with immunoSEQ Analyzer, keeping only productive sequences. Clonality was calculated as one minus the Shannon entropy normalized by log2 of the number of productive unique sequences. Public and private clones were assessed among the 100 most prevalent clones of each patient and control. Susac-specific clones were defined as absent from healthy and MS cohorts, around 980 published viral clones and other ImmuneACCESS disease sequences. Using fastp at Q25 and MiXCR, TCRdb reprocessed the public reads and kept productive beta chains. Rows matching on CDR3 protein sequence are summarized as one entry with the most common DNA and genes. Clone size and V and J calls follow TCRdb, not the original study. The sample contains under 300,000 distinct CDR3 sequences, 90% to 96% of them found a single time. Approximately 0.1% of the sample goes to the ten largest clones.

Source material: CD4+ T cells from PBMCs. The chain employs TRBV15 and TRBJ1-5; the junction holds 7 bases that match TRBD1. The sequence came from a human donor with Susac syndrome. The DNA is as follows: TGTGCCACCAGCAGAGATATGCAGGGGGTTAATCAGCCCCAGCATTTT. This gives the protein CATSRDMQGVNQPQHF.